This T cell receptor beta chain was sequenced for a study of Tregs in tolerant kidney transplant recipients. Study-level points and caveats: Biological reproducibility was not directly addressed in this study. Nucleotide sequences could not be compared across some patients' samples due to primer changes.

Mixed chimerism was transient after nonmyeloablative marrow transplants from related graft donors. V lost 2 bases to trimming and J lost 1 base, with 8 bases between them. This CDR3 has 14 amino acids. CDR1 and CDR2 from the germline V gene are GTSNPN and SVGIG (reference sequence). Data came from immunoSEQ multiplex PCR; TCRdb stores just in-frame clones and leaves some out. The sample's table shows about 15,000 clones. As to this clone: Antigen specificity is unknown. The CDR3 is cut off 3 residues early in the read; its end comes from the germline J gene.

The chain links TRBV30 to TRBJ2-2; D remains unclear. Sequencing used CD4+ T cells from blood (PBMCs), obtained 12 months after the transplant. The source is a human patient who received a combined kidney and bone marrow transplant. The T cells may partly be graft donor cells. The sequenced CDR3 bases are TGTGCCTGGAGTCCTTGGCAGAACACCGGGGAG. Translated: CAWSPWQNTGE. The full CDR3 protein is CAWSPWQNTGELFF.